This TCR beta chain originates from a study of cytomegalovirus exposure and HLA in healthy donors. The primer mix had 60 Vbeta and 13 Jbeta primers. TCRdb's copy holds only in-frame clones and misses some; the assay was immunoSEQ multiplex PCR. Here the sample spans 150,000 or so clones, around 80% being singletons. CDR3 length: 15 amino acids. The V gene's germline CDR1 is KGHSH and CDR2 LQKENI. With 6 bases clipped from V and 8 bases from J, the junction kept 10 bases outside the gene matches. This receptor was taken from a woman in her thirties or forties in good health and CMV-seronegative. The V and J genes are TRBV18 and TRBJ2-1; 10 bases are a match to TRBD2. Sequencing was performed on PBMCs. The CDR3 loop reads CASSPTSGKWDEQFF. As DNA, the CDR3 is TGTGCCAGCTCGCCCACTAGCGGGAAGTGGGATGAGCAGTTCTTC.